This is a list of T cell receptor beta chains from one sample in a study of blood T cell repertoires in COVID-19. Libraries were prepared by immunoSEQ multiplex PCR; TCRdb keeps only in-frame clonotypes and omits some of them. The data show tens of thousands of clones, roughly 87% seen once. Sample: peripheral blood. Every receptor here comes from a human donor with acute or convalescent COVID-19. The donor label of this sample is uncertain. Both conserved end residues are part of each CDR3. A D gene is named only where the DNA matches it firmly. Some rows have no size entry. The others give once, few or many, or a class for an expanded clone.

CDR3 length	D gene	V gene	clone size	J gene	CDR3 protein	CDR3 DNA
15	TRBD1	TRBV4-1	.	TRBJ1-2	CASSPRTGDNYGYTF	TGCGCCAGCAGCCCGCGGACAGGGGACAACTATGGCTACACCTTC
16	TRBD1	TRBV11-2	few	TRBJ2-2	CASKRMAGGNTGELFF	TGTGCCAGCAAACGAATGGCAGGGGGCAACACCGGGGAGCTGTTTTTT
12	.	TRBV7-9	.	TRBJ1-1	CASSPTIPEAFF	TGTGCCAGCAGCCCTACCATCCCTGAAGCTTTCTTT
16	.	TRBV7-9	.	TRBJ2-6	CASSLARASGANVLTF	TGTGCCAGCAGCTTAGCTCGCGCCTCTGGGGCCAACGTCCTGACTTTC
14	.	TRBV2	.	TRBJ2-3	CASSILSGTDTQYF	TGTGCCAGCAGTATCCTTAGCGGCACAGATACGCAGTATTTT
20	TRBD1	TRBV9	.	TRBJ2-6	CASSVATSGTDRAGANVLTF	TGTGCCAGCAGCGTAGCTACTAGTGGCACGGACAGGGCTGGGGCCAACGTCCTGACTTTC
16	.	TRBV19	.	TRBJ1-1	CASSIGTGMMNTEAFF	TGTGCCAGTAGTATCGGAACAGGGATGATGAACACTGAAGCTTTCTTT
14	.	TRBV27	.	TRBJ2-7	CASSFLATAYEQYF	TGTGCCAGCAGTTTCCTAGCTACGGCCTACGAGCAGTACTTC
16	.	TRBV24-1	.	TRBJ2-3	CATGSTTGEGTDTQYF	TGTGCCACGGGTTCTACGACAGGAGAGGGCACAGATACGCAGTATTTT
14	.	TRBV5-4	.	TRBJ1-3	CASSLERVGNTIYF	TGTGCCAGCAGCCTGGAGAGGGTTGGAAACACCATATATTTT
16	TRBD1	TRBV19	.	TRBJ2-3	CASSVLGDSGSDTQYF	TGTGCCAGTAGTGTGCTCGGGGACAGCGGATCAGATACGCAGTATTTT
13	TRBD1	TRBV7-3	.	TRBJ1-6	CASSTGGNSPLHF	TGTGCCAGCAGCACAGGGGGAAATTCACCCCTCCACTTT
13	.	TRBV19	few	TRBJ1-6	CATGVAYNSPLHF	TGTGCCACAGGGGTCGCCTATAATTCACCCCTCCACTTT
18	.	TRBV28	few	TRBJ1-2	CASSQISPRGAGNNGYTF	TGTGCCAGCAGTCAGATTAGCCCGCGCGGGGCGGGGAATAATGGCTACACCTTC
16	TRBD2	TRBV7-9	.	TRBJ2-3	CASSEGTSGSTDTQYF	TGTGCCAGCAGCGAAGGGACTAGCGGGAGCACAGATACGCAGTATTTT